The 19 T cell receptor beta chains listed next were all sequenced from one sample in a study of shared clonotypes between healthy human individuals. Naive CD8 isolation took CD45RO-negative cells positively selected for CCR7 and excluded terminally differentiated effector memory CD45RA+ cells. Sequencing was performed with immunoSEQ multiplex PCR; in TCRdb, only in-frame clones are kept and a portion is missing. The sample includes more than 500,000 clones, 95% of them seen just once. Sequenced material: naive CD8+ T cells sorted from blood. The source of these receptors is a woman aged 25-40 years in good health.

V is TRBV18 and J is TRBJ2-1, with D unclear. This CDR3 region has 16 residues. Trimming removed 3 bases from V and 1 base from J, with 13 bases in between. In germline, CDR1 is KGHSH, CDR2 LQKENI. The CDR3 reads CASSPLSAVSYNEQFF. As DNA, the CDR3 is TGTGCCAGCTCACCCCTAAGCGCGGTATCCTACAATGAGCAGTTCTTC.

This chain links TRBV30 with TRBJ2-7; D may be TRBD2 (5 bases). V was clipped by 3 bases and J by 7 bases, with 13 bases between them. Germline V gene lookup returns CDR1 GTSNPN and CDR2 SVGIG (reference sequence). This CDR3 comprises 12 residues. DNA for the CDR3: TGTGCCTGGAGGCCCCACGGCGGGGAGCAGTACTTC. Its protein is CAWRPHGGEQYF.

The V gene is TRBV27, the J gene TRBJ2-1; TRBD2 aligns across 10 bases. CDR3 length: 14 amino acids. CDR1 and CDR2 from the germline V gene are MNHEY and SMNVEV (reference sequence). J was trimmed by 9 bases and V by 3 bases; bases with no gene match: 5. CDR3 protein: CASSFVAGGIEQFF. CDR3 in DNA: TGTGCCAGCAGTTTTGTAGCGGGAGGCATTGAGCAGTTCTTC.

The rearrangement links TRBV2 to TRBJ2-7; no clear D. There are 14 residues in the CDR3. The V end lost 4 bases, the J end lost 0 bases, and 10 bases lay between the germline ends. Germline-derived CDR1 and CDR2 are SNHLY and FYNNEI. The CDR3 sequence is CASSAGRFSYEQYF. The CDR3 DNA reads TGTGCCAGCAGTGCAGGCAGGTTCTCCTACGAGCAGTACTTC.

The chain uses TRBV6-5 and TRBJ2-7, with no clear D. Germline CDR1 MNHEY, CDR2 SVGAGI. Trimming removed 0 bases from V and 4 bases from J, with 16 bases in between. This CDR3 is built from 16 residues. The CDR3, as DNA: TGTGCCAGCAGTTACTCCGACCTATCAAGCGTGTACGAGCAGTACTTC. It codes for CASSYSDLSSVYEQYF.

The CDR3 loop reads CASSEDPNAYQETQYF. The CDR3 DNA is TGTGCCAGCAGTGAAGATCCTAACGCGTACCAAGAGACCCAGTACTTC. The J gene is TRBJ2-5, the V gene TRBV2; D unclear. The CDR3 runs 16 residues. V dropped 1 base and J dropped 0 bases, with 12 bases sitting between them. The germline V gene has CDR1 SNHLY and CDR2 FYNNEI.

The CDR3 spells CASTEDRGAVSNQPQHF. The DNA for the CDR3 is TGTGCCAGTACCGAAGATCGCGGGGCCGTCAGCAATCAGCCCCAGCATTTT. The chain links TRBV19 to TRBJ1-5; D might be TRBD1 (5 bases). V was shortened by 7 bases and J by 1 base, with 20 bases between the two germline ends. CDR1 LNHDA and CDR2 SQIVND come from the germline V gene (reference sequence). The CDR3 is 17 amino acids.

The chain employs TRBV28 and TRBJ1-1, with 8 nucleotides matching TRBD1. The V gene's germline CDR1 is MDHEN and CDR2 SYDVKM. This CDR3 contains 14 residues. J gave up 10 bases and V 5 bases, and 12 bases lay outside the gene matches. CDR3 protein: CASSPLGTGVGAFF. In nucleotides, the CDR3 is TGTGCCAGCAGTCCGCTCGGGACAGGCGTGGGAGCTTTCTTT.

The chain recombines TRBV27 with TRBJ1-6; D is possibly TRBD1 (6 bases). Trimming shortened V by 0 bases and J by 9 bases, and 12 bases separated the two germline ends. The V gene's germline CDR1 is MNHEY and CDR2 SMNVEV (reference sequence). CDR3 length: 15 amino acids. The CDR3 DNA follows: TGTGCCAGCAGTTTATCACTGGGGGCTAGTTCACCCCTCCACTTT. This encodes CASSLSLGASSPLHF.

This CDR3 is CASSLLREGLGETQYF. DNA for the CDR3: TGTGCCAGCAGTTTATTGCGGGAGGGCCTGGGGGAGACCCAGTACTTC. The chain uses TRBV28 and TRBJ2-5; TRBD2 matches 9 bases. The germline CDR1 and CDR2 sequences are MDHEN and SYDVKM. V shed 1 base and J 5 bases; nucleotides not matched to a gene: 8. The length of the CDR3 is 16 residues.

V is TRBV6-5 and J is TRBJ2-2; D gene ambiguous. The CDR3 contains 13 residues. Germline V gene lookup returns CDR1 MNHEY and CDR2 SVGAGI. Trimming left V 10 bases short and J 1 base short, with 10 bases between. DNA for the CDR3: TGTGCCACCTGCCAGTTGAACACCGGGGAGCTGTTTTTT. Its translation: CATCQLNTGELFF.

The chain has TRBV6-5 and TRBJ2-5; D may be TRBD1 (6 bases). The end of the DNA fits TRBJ2-7 better, so the J call may be wrong. The CDR3 covers 14 residues. CDR1 is MNHEY, CDR2 SVGAGI, per germline. CDR3 sequence: CASSSRTVSYEQYF. CDR3 bases: TGTGCCAGCAGTTCCCGGACAGTGTCCTACGAGCAGTACTTC.

This clone was seen a single time. The chain carries TRBV4-1 and TRBJ2-7; unclear D gene. This CDR3 comprises 14 residues. V lost 2 bases and J lost 2, with 10 bases in between. Germline loops: CDR1 MGHRA, CDR2 YSYEKL. The CDR3 DNA is TGCGCCAGCAGCCAAATGACCGAAGCCTACGAGCAGTACTTC. This sequence encodes CASSQMTEAYEQYF.

A remark on this clone: This sample also contains other DNA sequences that code for the same CDR3. The chain joins TRBV7-9 to TRBJ2-7; D is unresolved. V was pared by 5 bases and J by 0 bases, with 5 bases between. The CDR3 runs 12 residues. Germline-derived CDR1 and CDR2 are SEHNR and FQNEAQ (reference sequence). This chain's CDR3 is CASSGDSYEQYF. The DNA for the CDR3 is TGTGCCAGCAGCGGCGACTCCTACGAGCAGTACTTC.

V and J are TRBV25-1 and TRBJ2-3, with unresolved D. Germline CDR1 is MGHDK and CDR2 is SYGVNS. Trimming cost V 3 bases and J 0 bases, with 10 bases left between them. The CDR3 runs to 15 residues. The CDR3 region has the DNA TGTGCCAGCAGTGACAGCACCTATAGCACAGATACGCAGTATTTT. Protein: CASSDSTYSTDTQYF.

This chain links TRBV4-1 with TRBJ2-5; 10 bases match TRBD2. The V segment lost 4 bases and the J segment 3 bases; nucleotides outside the gene matches: 8. The CDR3 extends over 16 amino acids. Per the germline V gene, CDR1 is MGHRA and CDR2 is YSYEKL. The CDR3 here is CASSLGSSGSKETQYF. The DNA for the CDR3 is TGCGCCAGCAGCCTCGGCTCTAGCGGGAGTAAAGAGACCCAGTACTTC.

This chain joins TRBV27 and TRBJ1-5; D remains ambiguous. V was trimmed by 3 bases and J by 5 bases, leaving 8 bases between them. The CDR3 sequence is 13 residues long. Germline V gene sequence: CDR1 MNHEY, CDR2 SMNVEV (reference sequence). The CDR3, as DNA: TGTGCCAGCAGTTTTAGTGGCTATCAGCCCCAGCATTTT. Translation: CASSFSGYQPQHF.

This clone was observed a single time. This chain joins TRBV29-1 and TRBJ2-1; weak D call: TRBD2 (6 bases). This CDR3 region has 13 residues. Germline-derived CDR1 and CDR2 are SQVTM and ANQGSEA. Trimming removed 6 bases from V and 4 bases from J, with 13 bases in between. DNA for the CDR3: TGCAGCGTGGAGGGGCAGCTATACAATGAGCAGTTCTTC. This translates into CSVEGQLYNEQFF.

The J gene is TRBJ2-1, the V gene TRBV2; no clear D. The CDR3 covers 13 residues. Germline V CDR1 and CDR2: SNHLY, FYNNEI. The V gene lost 8 bases and the J gene lost 0 bases, with 8 bases spanning the gap. CDR3 loop: CASGWSSYNEQFF. In nucleotides, the CDR3 is TGTGCCAGCGGGTGGAGCTCCTACAATGAGCAGTTCTTC. The full variable domain, rest sourced from reference TRBV2 and TRBJ2-1, is EPEVTQTPSHQVTQMGQEVILRCVPISNHLYFYWYRQILGQKVEFLVSFYNNEISEKSEIFDDQFSVERPDGSNFTLKIRSTKLEDSAMYFCASGWSSYNEQFFGPGTRLTVL.